The 24 T cell receptor beta chains below come from one sample, sequenced in a study of blood T cell repertoires in COVID-19. Measured with immunoSEQ multiplex PCR; TCRdb has only the in-frame clones, and not every one. The repertoire holds 150,000 to 180,000 clones, with roughly nine tenths as singletons. Sample: peripheral blood. The receptors were sampled from a woman aged 40 to 50 with acute or convalescent COVID-19.

This chain connects TRBV29-1 to TRBJ2-3, with D perhaps matching TRBD2 (5 bases). Trimming removed 4 bases at V and 1 base at J, with 15 bases between. The CDR3 runs 15 residues. CDR1 is SQVTM and CDR2 is ANQGSEA in the germline V gene. The CDR3 nucleotides read TGCAGCGTTGGTGGGAGTTGGACCGGCACAGATACGCAGTATTTT. As protein: CSVGGSWTGTDTQYF.

This chain connects TRBV6-5 to TRBJ2-7, with 11 nucleotides matching TRBD1. Per the germline V gene, CDR1 is MNHEY and CDR2 is SVGAGI. CDR3 length equals 15 residues. The junction had 8 bases not matched to a gene; V was cut back by 6 bases and J by 4 bases. CDR3: CASRSAGTGGYEQYF. CDR3 nucleotides: TGTGCCAGCAGATCTGCCGGGACAGGGGGGTACGAGCAGTACTTC.

The rearrangement joins TRBV7-9 to TRBJ1-4; D is undetermined. From germline, CDR1 is SEHNR and CDR2 FQNEAQ (reference sequence). CDR3 length: 13 residues. Trimming left V 5 bases short and J 6 bases short, with 10 bases between. The CDR3 loop is CASSLRGDEKLFF. The DNA for the CDR3 is TGTGCCAGCAGCCTGCGTGGAGATGAAAAACTGTTTTTT.

This chain connects TRBV7-2 to TRBJ2-3; D not resolved. Trimming stripped 4 bases from V and 0 bases from J, with 14 bases between. Germline V gene sequence: CDR1 SGHTA, CDR2 FQGNSA. This CDR3 contains 16 residues. In DNA, the CDR3 is TGTGCCAGCAGCTCCCCGTCCGAAACTAGCACAGATACGCAGTATTTT. Protein sequence: CASSSPSETSTDTQYF. The full variable domain, with the rest looked up from reference TRBV7-2 and TRBJ2-3, is GAGVSQSPSNKVTEKGKDVELRCDPISGHTALYWYRQSLGQGLEFLIYFQGNSAPDKSGLPSDRFSAERTGGSVSTLTIQRTQQEDSAVYLCASSSPSETSTDTQYFGPGTRLTVL.

The J gene is TRBJ2-2, the V gene TRBV9, with 8 bases fitting TRBD1. CDR1 is SGDLS, CDR2 YYNGEE, per germline. CDR3 length: 13 amino acids. V was clipped by 7 bases and J by 7 bases; unmatched bases: 6. CDR3 amino acids: CASGDRPFGELFF. The CDR3 DNA sequence: TGTGCCAGCGGGGACAGGCCTTTCGGGGAGCTGTTTTTT.

This chain uses TRBV5-1 with TRBJ2-7; 10 bases line up with TRBD1. The V gene's germline CDR1 is SGHRS and CDR2 YFSETQ. V lost 4 bases, J lost 7 bases, and 8 bases stayed unmatched. This CDR3 has 14 amino acids. Here the CDR3 reads CASSPGTGVYEQYF. CDR3 DNA sequence: TGCGCCAGCAGCCCCGGGACAGGGGTTTATGAGCAGTACTTC.

The chain joins TRBV30 to TRBJ2-1; D perhaps matches TRBD2 (6 bases). Germline CDR1 GTSNPN, CDR2 SVGIG (reference sequence). CDR3 length: 15 amino acids. V was shortened by 4 bases and J by 7 bases, with 20 bases between the two germline ends. In DNA form, the CDR3 reads TGTGCCTGGAATCGGGGGAATCTAGTGGGTAATGAGCAGTTCTTC. Translating it yields CAWNRGNLVGNEQFF.

The V call is TRBV5-5, the J call TRBJ2-3, with 9 positions matching TRBD2. CDR1 and CDR2 (germline): SGHKS, YYEKEE (reference sequence). Trimming at V came to 7 bases and at J to 3 bases, leaving 12 bases not matched to a gene. The CDR3 loop spans 16 amino acids. The CDR3 reads CASFRSGGYGTDTQYF. The CDR3 DNA reads as TGTGCCAGCTTTCGGAGCGGGGGGTATGGGACAGATACGCAGTATTTT. The full variable domain, its missing parts supplied by reference TRBV5-5 and TRBJ2-3, is DAGVTQSPTHLIKTRGQQVTLRCSPISGHKSVSWYQQVLGQGPQFIFQYYEKEERGRGNFPDRFSARQFPNYSSELNVNALLLGDSALYLCASFRSGGYGTDTQYFGPGTRLTVL.

The chain has TRBV2 and TRBJ2-3; 12 nucleotides align to TRBD2. The CDR3 extends over 15 amino acids. Germline CDR1 is SNHLY and CDR2 is FYNNEI. J lost 5 bases, V lost 6 bases, and 6 bases had no gene match. CDR3 nucleotides: TGTGCCAGCAGCGTCACTAGCGGGGGGATAGATACGCAGTATTTT. Encoded protein: CASSVTSGGIDTQYF.

V and J are TRBV5-6 and TRBJ1-2, with 10 bases lining up with TRBD1. The CDR3 runs 15 residues. Trimming removed 4 bases from V and 6 bases from J; junction bases left unmatched: 9. Germline CDR1 and CDR2: SGHDT and YYEEEE. CDR3: CASSRPVTGGDGYTF. DNA for the CDR3: TGTGCCAGCAGCCGACCTGTGACAGGGGGCGATGGCTACACCTTC.

The rearrangement joins TRBV18 to TRBJ2-4, with 7 bases that match TRBD1. V lost 5 bases and J lost 9; bases outside the gene matches: 7. In germline, CDR1 is KGHSH, CDR2 LQKENI. There are 13 residues in the CDR3. DNA of the CDR3: TGTGCCAGCTCAGAAATACAGGGGAGCATTCAGTACTTC. Amino acids: CASSEIQGSIQYF.

This chain connects TRBV18 to TRBJ1-1, with unresolved D. CDR1 and CDR2 from the germline V gene are KGHSH and LQKENI. The V gene lost 8 bases and the J gene lost 1 base, with 11 bases spanning the gap. There are 13 residues in the CDR3. This CDR3 is CASATVPNTEAFF. CDR3 coding DNA: TGTGCCAGCGCCACAGTACCGAACACTGAAGCTTTCTTT.

The rearrangement links TRBV7-2 to TRBJ1-1, with 7 bases fitting TRBD1. Germline V gene sequence: CDR1 SGHTA, CDR2 FQGNSA. This CDR3 contains 16 residues. V lost 3 bases, J lost 0 bases, and 7 bases stayed unmatched. This CDR3 is CASSLTTGYLNTEAFF. The DNA for the CDR3 is TGTGCCAGCAGCTTGACGACAGGGTACTTGAACACTGAAGCTTTCTTT.

DNA for the CDR3: TGCGCCAGCAGCCAAGATGTACTTGCGGATGAGCAGTTCTTC. It yields the protein CASSQDVLADEQFF. This sequence joins TRBV4-1 and TRBJ2-1; the D is unclear. The V and J ends lost 0 bases and 8 bases respectively, with 11 bases between them. The CDR3 covers 14 residues. The germline V gene has CDR1 MGHRA and CDR2 YSYEKL.

CDR3 nucleotide sequence: TGTGCCAGCAGCCCGGCAGGGGTCCCGGACGAGCAGTACTTC. As protein: CASSPAGVPDEQYF. V and J are TRBV7-3 and TRBJ2-7; tentative D call: TRBD1 (6 bases). V lost 5 bases and J 5 bases, leaving 16 bases between the germline ends. Looked up from germline, CDR1 is SGHTA and CDR2 is FQGTGA. This CDR3 spans 14 amino acids.

This sequence joins TRBV28 and TRBJ2-7; D unclear. In germline, CDR1 is MDHEN, CDR2 SYDVKM. Trimming removed 3 bases from V and 3 bases from J, with 9 bases in between. This CDR3 has 13 residues. CDR3 in DNA: TGTGCCAGCAGTTTTCCCCAGAACTACGAGCAGTACTTC. It translates to CASSFPQNYEQYF.

This clone has just one count. The chain links TRBV4-1 to TRBJ1-1; D is unresolved. CDR1 is MGHRA and CDR2 is YSYEKL in the germline V gene. Trimming left V 0 bases short and J 1 base short, with 6 bases between. The CDR3 length is 14 residues. The CDR3 reads CASSQDGRNTEAFF. CDR3 nucleotide sequence: TGCGCCAGCAGCCAAGATGGCCGGAACACTGAAGCTTTCTTT.

As DNA, the CDR3 is TGTGCCAGCTCACCCGTGACAGCCCCTAATGAAAAACTGTTTTTT. Its translation: CASSPVTAPNEKLFF. This chain connects TRBV18 to TRBJ1-4; D is possibly TRBD1 (5 bases). Per germline, CDR1 KGHSH and CDR2 LQKENI. The CDR3 runs to 15 residues. V lost 3 bases to trimming and J lost 3 bases, with 11 bases between them.

The chain is built from TRBV3-1 (or the pseudogene TRBV3-2) and TRBJ2-3, with D uncertain. This CDR3 has 17 amino acids. Germline lookup yields CDR1 LGHDT and CDR2 YNNKEL (reference sequence). Trimming removed 4 bases at V and 4 bases at J, with 21 bases between. The CDR3, as DNA: TGTGCCAGCAGCCCTACCCGGGTATATATTACCGCAGATACGCAGTATTTT. Protein: CASSPTRVYITADTQYF.

The chain joins TRBV12-5 to TRBJ1-2; TRBD1 might be the D (5 bases). CDR1 is LGHNT, CDR2 FRNRAP, per germline. The CDR3 covers 15 residues. Between the trimmed V and J ends, which lost 0 bases and 7 bases, there was a span of 15 bases. CDR3 amino acids: CASGLVLEPRAGYTF. For the CDR3, the DNA is TGTGCTAGTGGTTTGGTACTCGAGCCCAGGGCTGGCTACACCTTC.

V usage is TRBV24-1 and J usage is TRBJ1-1; TRBD1 is a possible D gene (5 bases). V shed 9 bases and J shed 7 bases, with 8 bases lying between them. Germline CDR1 and CDR2: KGHDR and SFDVKD. The CDR3 sequence is 10 residues long. Here the CDR3 reads CATGDFEAFF. The DNA for the CDR3 is TGTGCCACCGGGGACTTTGAAGCTTTCTTT.

This rearrangement joins TRBV14 to TRBJ2-3; D is undetermined. Trimming left V 0 bases short and J 0 bases short, with 13 bases between. Germline CDR1 reads SGHDN; CDR2 reads FVKESK. The CDR3 has 17 amino acids. The CDR3: CASSQEIDTTSTDTQYF. CDR3 in DNA: TGTGCCAGCAGCCAAGAGATAGACACCACTAGCACAGATACGCAGTATTTT.

This sequence joins TRBV5-8 and TRBJ2-1; the match to TRBD2 covers 13 bases. The V segment lost 4 bases and the J segment 3 bases; nucleotides outside the gene matches: 4. The germline gives CDR1 SGHTS, CDR2 YDEGEE. The CDR3 spans 16 residues. CDR3 coding DNA: TGTGCCAGCAGCCTCGGGACTAGCGGGGTCTACAATGAGCAGTTCTTC. It is translated as CASSLGTSGVYNEQFF.

The chain employs TRBV3-1 (or the pseudogene TRBV3-2) and TRBJ2-1; TRBD2 matches 12 bases. The germline CDR1 and CDR2 sequences are LGHDT and YNNKEL (reference sequence). The V segment lost 6 bases and the J segment 5 bases; nucleotides outside the gene matches: 5. CDR3 size: 15 residues. The CDR3 loop reads CASRLSSGGDNEQFF. CDR3 in DNA: TGTGCCAGCAGGCTATCTAGCGGGGGGGACAATGAGCAGTTCTTC.